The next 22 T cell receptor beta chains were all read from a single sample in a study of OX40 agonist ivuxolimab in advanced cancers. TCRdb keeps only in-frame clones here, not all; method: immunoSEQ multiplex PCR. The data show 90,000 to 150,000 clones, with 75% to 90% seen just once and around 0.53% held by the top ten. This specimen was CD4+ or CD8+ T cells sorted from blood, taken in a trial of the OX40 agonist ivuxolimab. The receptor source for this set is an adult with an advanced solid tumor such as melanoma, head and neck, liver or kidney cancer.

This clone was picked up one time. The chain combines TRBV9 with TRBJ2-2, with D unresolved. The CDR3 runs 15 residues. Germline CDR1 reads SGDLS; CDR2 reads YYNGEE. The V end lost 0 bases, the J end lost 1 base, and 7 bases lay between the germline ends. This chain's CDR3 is CASSVGVVNTGELFF. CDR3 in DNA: TGTGCCAGCAGCGTAGGGGTGGTGAACACCGGGGAGCTGTTTTTT.

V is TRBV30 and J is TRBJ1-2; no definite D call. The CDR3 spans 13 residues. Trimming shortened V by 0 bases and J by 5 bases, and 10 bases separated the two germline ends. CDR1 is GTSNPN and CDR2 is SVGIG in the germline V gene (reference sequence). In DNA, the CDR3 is TGTGCCTGGAGTGTACAGACCAGATATGGCTACACCTTC. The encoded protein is CAWSVQTRYGYTF.

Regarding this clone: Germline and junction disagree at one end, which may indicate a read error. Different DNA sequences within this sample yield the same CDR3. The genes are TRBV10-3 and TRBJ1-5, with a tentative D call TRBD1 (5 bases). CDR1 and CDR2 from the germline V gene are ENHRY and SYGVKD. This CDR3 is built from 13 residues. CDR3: CAISSDSDQPQHF. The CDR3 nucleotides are TGTGCTATCAGTTCCGACAGCGATCAGCCCCAGCATTTT.

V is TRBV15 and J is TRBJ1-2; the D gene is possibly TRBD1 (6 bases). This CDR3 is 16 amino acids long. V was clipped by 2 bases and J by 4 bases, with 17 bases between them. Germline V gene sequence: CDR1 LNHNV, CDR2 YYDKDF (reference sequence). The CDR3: CATSRPPGQDFYGYTF. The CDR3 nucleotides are TGTGCCACCAGCAGACCCCCGGGACAAGATTTCTATGGCTACACCTTC.

The CDR3 DNA follows: TGTGCCAGCAGTCCTTCTAGCGGAAGCACAGATACGCAGTATTTT. This gives the protein CASSPSSGSTDTQYF. The rearrangement uses TRBV28 and TRBJ2-3; 7 bases are shared with TRBD2. Germline CDR1 reads MDHEN; CDR2 reads SYDVKM. V trimming: 5 bases; J trimming: 0 bases; junction bases outside the gene matches: 5. This CDR3 is 15 amino acids long.

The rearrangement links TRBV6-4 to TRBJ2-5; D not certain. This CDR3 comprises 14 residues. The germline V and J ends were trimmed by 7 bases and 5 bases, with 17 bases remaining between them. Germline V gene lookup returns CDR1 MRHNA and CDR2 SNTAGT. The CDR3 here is CASKIGSRMETQYF. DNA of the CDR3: TGTGCCAGCAAAATCGGCAGTCGGATGGAGACCCAGTACTTC.

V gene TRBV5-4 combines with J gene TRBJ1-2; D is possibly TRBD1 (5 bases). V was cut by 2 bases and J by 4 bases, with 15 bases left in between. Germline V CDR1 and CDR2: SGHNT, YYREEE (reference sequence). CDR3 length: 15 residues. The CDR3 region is CASSFSDRTPYGYTF. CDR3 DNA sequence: TGTGCCAGCAGCTTTAGTGACAGAACTCCCTATGGCTACACCTTC.

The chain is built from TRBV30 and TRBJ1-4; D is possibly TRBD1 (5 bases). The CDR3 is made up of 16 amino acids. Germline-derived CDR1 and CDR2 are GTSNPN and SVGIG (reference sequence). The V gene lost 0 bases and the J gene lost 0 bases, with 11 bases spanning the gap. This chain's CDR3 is CAWSVGQGATNEKLFF. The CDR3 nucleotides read TGTGCCTGGAGTGTAGGGCAGGGAGCAACTAATGAAAAACTGTTTTTT.

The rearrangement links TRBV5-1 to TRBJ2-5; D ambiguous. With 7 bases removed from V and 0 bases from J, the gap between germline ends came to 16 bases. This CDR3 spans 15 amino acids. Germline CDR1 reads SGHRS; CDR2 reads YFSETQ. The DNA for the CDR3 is TGCGCCAGCTCTCCTTCGTTCCAGTACCAAGAGACCCAGTACTTC. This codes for CASSPSFQYQETQYF.

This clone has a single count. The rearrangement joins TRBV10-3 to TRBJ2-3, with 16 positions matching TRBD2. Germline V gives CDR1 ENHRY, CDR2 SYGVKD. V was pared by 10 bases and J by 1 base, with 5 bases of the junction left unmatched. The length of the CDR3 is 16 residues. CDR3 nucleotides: TGTGCCACCGCCGGGACTAGCGGGGGGGGCACAGATACGCAGTATTTT. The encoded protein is CATAGTSGGGTDTQYF.

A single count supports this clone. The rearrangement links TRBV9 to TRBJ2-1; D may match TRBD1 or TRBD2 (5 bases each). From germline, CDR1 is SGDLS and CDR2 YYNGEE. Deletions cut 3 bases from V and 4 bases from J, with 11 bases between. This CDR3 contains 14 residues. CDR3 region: CASSAGSGYNEQFF. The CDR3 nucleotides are TGTGCCAGCAGCGCGGGGTCAGGGTACAATGAGCAGTTCTTC.

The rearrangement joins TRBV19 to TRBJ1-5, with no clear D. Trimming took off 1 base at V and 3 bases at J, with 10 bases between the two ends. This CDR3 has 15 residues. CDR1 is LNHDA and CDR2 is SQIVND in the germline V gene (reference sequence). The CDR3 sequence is CASSIGVVANQPQHF. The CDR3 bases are TGTGCCAGTAGTATAGGAGTTGTGGCCAATCAGCCCCAGCATTTT.

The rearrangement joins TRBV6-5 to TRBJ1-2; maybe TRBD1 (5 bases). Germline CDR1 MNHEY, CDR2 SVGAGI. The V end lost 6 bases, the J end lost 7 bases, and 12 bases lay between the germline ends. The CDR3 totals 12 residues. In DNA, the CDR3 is TGTGCCAGCAGATTAGGGGACGCTGGCTACACCTTC. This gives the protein CASRLGDAGYTF.

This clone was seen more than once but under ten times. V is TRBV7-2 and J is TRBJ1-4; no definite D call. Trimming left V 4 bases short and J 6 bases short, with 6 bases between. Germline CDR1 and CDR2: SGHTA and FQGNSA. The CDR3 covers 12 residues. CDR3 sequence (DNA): TGTGCCAGCAGCTCATACGATGAAAAACTGTTTTTT. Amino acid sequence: CASSSYDEKLFF.

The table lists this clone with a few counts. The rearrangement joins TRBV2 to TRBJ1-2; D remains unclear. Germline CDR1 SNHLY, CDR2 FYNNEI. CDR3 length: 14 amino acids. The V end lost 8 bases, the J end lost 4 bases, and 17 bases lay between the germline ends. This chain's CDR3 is CASCLTRAGYGYTF. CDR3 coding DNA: TGTGCCAGCTGTCTTACTAGGGCGGGCTATGGCTACACCTTC.

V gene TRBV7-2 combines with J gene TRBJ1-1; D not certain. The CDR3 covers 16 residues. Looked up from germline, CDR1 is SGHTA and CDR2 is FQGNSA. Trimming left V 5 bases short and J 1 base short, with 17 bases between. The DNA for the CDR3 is TGTGCCAGCAGCCCCAGCAGCGTCATGGGGAACACTGAAGCTTTCTTT. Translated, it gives CASSPSSVMGNTEAFF.

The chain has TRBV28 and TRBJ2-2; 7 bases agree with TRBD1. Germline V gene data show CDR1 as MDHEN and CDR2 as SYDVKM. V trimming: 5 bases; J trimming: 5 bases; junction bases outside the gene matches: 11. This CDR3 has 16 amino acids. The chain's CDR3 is CASSPWAGGGTGELFF. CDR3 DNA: TGTGCCAGCAGTCCTTGGGCAGGGGGTGGTACCGGGGAGCTGTTTTTT. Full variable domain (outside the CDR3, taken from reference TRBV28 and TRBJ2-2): DVKVTQSSRYLVKRTGEKVFLECVQDMDHENMFWYRQDPGLGLRLIYFSYDVKMKEKGDIPEGYSVSREKKERFSLILESASTNQTSMYLCASSPWAGGGTGELFFGEGSRLTVL.

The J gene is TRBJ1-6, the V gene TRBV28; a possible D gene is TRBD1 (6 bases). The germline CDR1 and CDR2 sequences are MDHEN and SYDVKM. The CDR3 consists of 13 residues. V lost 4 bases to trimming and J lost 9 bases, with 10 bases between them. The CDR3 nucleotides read TGTGCCAGCAGTTCGGGGGCGGGTTCACCCCTCCACTTT. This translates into CASSSGAGSPLHF. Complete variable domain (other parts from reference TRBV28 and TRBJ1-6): DVKVTQSSRYLVKRTGEKVFLECVQDMDHENMFWYRQDPGLGLRLIYFSYDVKMKEKGDIPEGYSVSREKKERFSLILESASTNQTSMYLCASSSGAGSPLHFGNGTRLTVT.

CDR3 bases: TGTGCCAGCAGCAAAGATGGGGGGAGCCGCTACAATGAGCAGTTCTTC. Protein product: CASSKDGGSRYNEQFF. The rearrangement links TRBV7-9 to TRBJ2-1, with D possibly matching TRBD2 (6 bases). The V end lost 5 bases, the J end lost 3 bases, and 17 bases lay between the germline ends. Germline CDR1 SEHNR, CDR2 FQNEAQ (reference sequence). The CDR3 totals 16 residues.

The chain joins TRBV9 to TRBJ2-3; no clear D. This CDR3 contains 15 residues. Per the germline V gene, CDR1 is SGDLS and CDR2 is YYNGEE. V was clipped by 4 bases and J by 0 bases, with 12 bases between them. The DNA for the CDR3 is TGTGCCAGCAGCCCCAAAGCGACTAGCACAGATACGCAGTATTTT. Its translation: CASSPKATSTDTQYF.

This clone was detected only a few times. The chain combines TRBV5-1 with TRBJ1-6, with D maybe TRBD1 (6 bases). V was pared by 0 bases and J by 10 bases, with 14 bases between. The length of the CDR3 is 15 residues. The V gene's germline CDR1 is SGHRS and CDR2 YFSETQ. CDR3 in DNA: TGCGCCAGCAGCTTGGCCGGACAGCCGCTATCACCCCTCCACTTT. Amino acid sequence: CASSLAGQPLSPLHF.

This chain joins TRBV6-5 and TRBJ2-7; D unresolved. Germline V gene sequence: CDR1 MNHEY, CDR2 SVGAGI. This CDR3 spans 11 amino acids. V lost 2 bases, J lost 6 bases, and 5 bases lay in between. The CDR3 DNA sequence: TGTGCCAGCAGTTACATGAGCGAGCAGTACTTC. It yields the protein CASSYMSEQYF.